The rows below give T cell receptor beta chains drawn from one sample of a study of CD8+CD57+ T cells in acquired aplastic anemia. TCRdb re-called the reads through MiXCR, storing one row per CDR3 protein. The profile shows roughly 250,000 distinct CDR3 sequences, 47% of them singletons. Sequences were obtained from sorted CD4+, CD8+, or CD8+CD57+ T cells (not recorded which) from PBMCs. The receptors were sampled from a human donor with aplastic anemia. The CDR3 runs from the conserved cysteine through the conserved F or W. A D gene is named only where the DNA matches it firmly. Not every row has a clone size; where given, it reads once, few, many or a size class.

abundance	v_gene	d_gene	j_gene	CDR3nt	CDR3aa
-	TRBV6-1	TRBD2	TRBJ2-3	TGTGCCAGCAGCCTAGCGGGGGGGCATGATACGCAGTATTTT	CASSLAGGHDTQYF
many	TRBV19	TRBD2	TRBJ2-1	TGTGCCAGTAGAGGACTAGCGGGGGGCGGTGAGCAGTTCTTC	CASRGLAGGGEQFF
-	TRBV7-9	-	TRBJ1-2	TGTGCCAGCAGCCGGGACGGCAGTGCGGGCTACACCTTC	CASSRDGSAGYTF
-	TRBV7-9	-	TRBJ1-1	TGTGCCAGCAGCCTACACATGAGCACTGAAGCTTTCTTT	CASSLHMSTEAFF
many	TRBV5-1	-	TRBJ1-5	TGCGCCAGCAGCCCAGACAGTAGCAATCAGCCCCAGCATTTT	CASSPDSSNQPQHF
-	TRBV20-1	TRBD2	TRBJ2-3	TGCAGTATCCGACTAGCGGGGGGGCCGTATACGCAGTATTTT	CSIRLAGGPYTQYF
-	TRBV15	-	TRBJ2-5	TGTGCCAGCAGCTTCGGGGTCCAAGAGACCCAGTACTTC	CASSFGVQETQYF
-	TRBV19	-	TRBJ2-7	TGTGCCAGTAGACCAAAGGACTACGAGCAGTACTTC	CASRPKDYEQYF
-	TRBV27	-	TRBJ1-5	TGTGCCAGCAGTCTCGGCAGGTACAATCAGCCCCAGCATTTT	CASSLGRYNQPQHF
many	TRBV9	TRBD2	TRBJ2-3	TGTGCCAGCAGCGGACTAGCGGGGGGTGCAGATACGCAGTATTTT	CASSGLAGGADTQYF
-	TRBV20-1	TRBD2	TRBJ2-5	TGCAGTGCTAGATCTCTAGCGGGGAGACAAGAGACCCAGTACTTC	CSARSLAGRQETQYF
-	TRBV4-3	-	TRBJ1-1	TGCGCCAGCAGCCAAGATCGCGGGGGCGGTGAAGCTTTCTTT	CASSQDRGGGEAFF
-	TRBV9	TRBD2	TRBJ2-3	TGTGCCAGCAGCGTAAAAAGTGGGGGGGGCACAGATACGCAGTATTTT	CASSVKSGGGTDTQYF
once	TRBV29-1	-	TRBJ1-1	TGCAGCGTTCAACAAGGACGGGGTGAAGCTTTCTTT	CSVQQGRGEAFF
many	TRBV6-1	-	TRBJ2-3	TGTGCCTCCAAACAGGGCAACACAGATACGCAGTATTTT	CASKQGNTDTQYF
-	TRBV24-1	-	TRBJ2-5	TGTGCCACCAGTGATCTAGTAGAGACCCAGTACTTC	CATSDLVETQYF
few	TRBV2	TRBD1	TRBJ1-5	TGTGCCAGCAGCCCCCTCCCCCCGGGACAGGGCAATCAGCCCCAGCATTTT	CASSPLPPGQGNQPQHF